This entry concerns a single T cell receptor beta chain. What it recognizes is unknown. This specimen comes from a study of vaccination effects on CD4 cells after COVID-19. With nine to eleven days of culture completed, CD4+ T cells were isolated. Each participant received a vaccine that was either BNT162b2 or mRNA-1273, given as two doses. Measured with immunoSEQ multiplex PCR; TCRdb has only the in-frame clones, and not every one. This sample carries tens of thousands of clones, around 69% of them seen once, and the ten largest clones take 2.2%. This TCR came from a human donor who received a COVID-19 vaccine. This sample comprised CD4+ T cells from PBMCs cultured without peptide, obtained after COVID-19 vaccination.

CDR3 DNA sequence: TGCGCCAGCAGTGTCGGGGTAGGTACTTCACCCCTCCACTTT. Protein sequence: CASSVGVGTSPLHF. This chain uses TRBV5-1 with TRBJ1-6, with D unclear. V lost 5 bases and J 9 bases, leaving 15 bases between the germline ends. Germline loops: CDR1 SGHRS, CDR2 YFSETQ. CDR3 size: 14 residues.